These 11 T cell receptor beta chains came from one sample sequenced in a study of blood T cell repertoires in COVID-19 (dated by TCRdb to the early 2020s). The library was prepared using the immunoSEQ multiplex PCR assay. The table comes from immuneACCESS by way of TCRdb, which keeps in-frame sequences with V and J called. Part of the clones is missing from these tables; in studies checked, under half for an unresolved V gene and the rest for unknown reasons. The sample yields a few hundred thousand clones; about 80% were counted once. The ten biggest clones cover about 9.6% of the sample. Sequencing was carried out using peripheral blood. Every receptor here comes from a man at least 80 years old with acute or convalescent COVID-19.

This clone was counted a single time. The chain has TRBV11-2 and TRBJ1-6; no clear D gene. The CDR3 covers 15 residues. V lost 1 base and J lost 7, with 11 bases in between. Germline V gene lookup returns CDR1 SGHAT and CDR2 FQNNGV. CDR3 residues: CASSLAGRGNSPLHF. The CDR3 DNA sequence: TGTGCCAGCAGCTTAGCGGGTCGAGGGAATTCACCCCTCCACTTT.

The V and J genes are TRBV6-5 and TRBJ2-2; 10 bases align to TRBD1. CDR1 is MNHEY, CDR2 SVGAGI, per germline. This CDR3 spans 14 amino acids. The J segment lost 7 bases and the V segment lost 6 bases, leaving 5 bases of the junction unmatched. This CDR3 reads CASSRDRGDGELFF. CDR3 in DNA: TGTGCCAGCAGCAGGGACAGGGGCGACGGGGAGCTGTTTTTT.

The chain couples TRBV5-1 to TRBJ2-3; possible D gene TRBD2, 6 bases. CDR1 is SGHRS, CDR2 YFSETQ, per germline. The length of the CDR3 is 15 residues. The V gene lost 3 bases and the J gene lost 6 bases, with 17 bases spanning the gap. DNA for the CDR3: TGCGCCAGCAGCTCCGTAGGGGACCGGGGGGATACGCAGTATTTT. Protein sequence: CASSSVGDRGDTQYF.

The V call is TRBV5-1, the J call TRBJ2-7, with 9 bases matching TRBD1. With V trimmed by 5 bases and J by 5 bases, 8 bases remained unmatched. Looked up from germline, CDR1 is SGHRS and CDR2 is YFSETQ. The CDR3 is 14 residues long. CDR3 sequence reads: CASRPTGGNHEQYF. The CDR3 nucleotides read TGCGCCAGCAGACCCACAGGGGGCAACCACGAGCAGTACTTC.

The rearrangement joins TRBV18 to TRBJ1-3; D is possibly TRBD1 (5 bases). V dropped 0 bases and J dropped 0 bases, with 9 bases sitting between them. CDR3 length: 16 residues. CDR1 is KGHSH, CDR2 LQKENI, per germline. The CDR3 coding sequence is TGTGCCAGCTCACCACCGGGGGGTTTCTCTGGAAACACCATATATTTT. Protein: CASSPPGGFSGNTIYF.

Of note for this clone: An end of the junction differs from the germline gene, which may be a read error. The rearrangement links TRBV12-5 to TRBJ2-2; tentatively, D is TRBD1 (6 bases). Germline V lookup: CDR1 LGHNT, CDR2 FRNRAP. The CDR3 has 17 amino acids. CDR3 sequence: CASGPSTGMPITRELFF. CDR3 bases: TGTGCTAGTGGTCCCTCCACAGGGATGCCCATCACCAGGGAGCTGTTTTTT.

This chain connects TRBV2 to TRBJ1-5, with 7 bases aligning to TRBD1. This CDR3 is 15 amino acids long. V was clipped by 5 bases and J by 6 bases; unmatched bases: 10. Germline V gene data show CDR1 as SNHLY and CDR2 as FYNNEI. The CDR3 spells CASSPLTGVGQPQHF. The DNA for the CDR3 is TGTGCCAGCAGTCCATTAACAGGGGTCGGTCAGCCCCAGCATTTT.

This clone was counted a few times. The chain has TRBV2 and TRBJ2-7; 7 nucleotides align to TRBD1. After removal of 1 base from V and 2 bases from J, the junction contained 8 bases not matched to a gene. Looked up from germline, CDR1 is SNHLY and CDR2 is FYNNEI. The CDR3 sequence is 16 residues long. The CDR3 bases are TGTGCCAGCAGTGAAGAACCGACAGGGACCCCCTACGAGCAGTACTTC. It yields the protein CASSEEPTGTPYEQYF.

The J gene is TRBJ1-1, the V gene TRBV13, with a tentative D call TRBD1 (6 bases). The CDR3 consists of 17 residues. With 2 bases removed from V and 1 base from J, the gap between germline ends came to 17 bases. CDR1 PRHDT and CDR2 FYEKMQ come from the germline V gene (reference sequence). The chain's CDR3 is CASSLRSGWTENTEAFF. The CDR3 bases are TGTGCCAGCAGCTTAAGGTCGGGGTGGACAGAGAACACTGAAGCTTTCTTT.

This clone was recorded a few times. The J gene is TRBJ2-7, the V gene TRBV19, with TRBD2 as a possible D gene (5 bases). Germline V gives CDR1 LNHDA, CDR2 SQIVND (reference sequence). The CDR3 has 13 residues. V lost 5 bases and J 2 bases, leaving 10 bases between the germline ends. Here the CDR3 DNA reads TGTGCCAGTAGTTTCGGGGAACCCTACGAGCAGTACTTC. It translates to CASSFGEPYEQYF.

CDR3 sequence reads: CASSPPGTGDNEQFF. The CDR3 region has the DNA TGTGCCAGCAGCCCACCCGGGACAGGGGACAATGAGCAGTTCTTC. This sequence joins TRBV7-9 and TRBJ2-1, with 10 bases lining up with TRBD1. The CDR3 is 15 residues long. Germline lookup yields CDR1 SEHNR and CDR2 FQNEAQ (reference sequence). The trim removed 5 bases at V and 5 bases at J, leaving 6 bases unmatched.